This TCR beta chain emerged from a study of identical twins. This clonotype appeared many times. The antigen is undetermined. General observations from the study: Instead of following the same donors, the conclusions were based on cross-sectional statistical analysis. Zero-insertion analyses might be partly confounded by invariant T cells like MAIT and iNKT.

V lost 6 bases and J 7 bases, leaving 13 bases between the germline ends. Germline CDR1 reads MNHEY; CDR2 reads SMNVEV (reference sequence). The CDR3 is 13 amino acids. TCRdb redid the calling of the 5' RACE reads with MiXCR, one entry per CDR3 protein. The top ten hold 10% to 15% of the sample, which has around 100,000 distinct CDR3 sequences, under 6.5% seen once. J is TRBJ2-1 and V is TRBV27; D might be TRBD1 or TRBD2, each matching 5 bases. The receptor's source is a woman between 50 and 59 years old in good health. The sequenced material came from memory T cells sorted from blood. The CDR3 nucleotides are TGTGCCAGCAGGGGGGAAGGGTTGAATGAGCAGTTCTTC. As protein: CASRGEGLNEQFF.